These 6 T cell receptor beta chains were sequenced from one sample in a study of cytomegalovirus exposure and HLA in healthy donors. Vbeta (60) and Jbeta (13) primers were used in the PCR. Using immunoSEQ multiplex PCR, the repertoire was profiled, and TCRdb retains in-frame clones only, with some absent. The top ten hold 0.2% to 0.25% of the sample, which has roughly 240,000 clones, 70% to 90% seen once. Source material: PBMCs. These receptors were obtained from a girl aged 2-15 years in good health and CMV-seronegative.

V gene TRBV19 combines with J gene TRBJ2-3; D uncertain. Germline lookup yields CDR1 LNHDA and CDR2 SQIVND (reference sequence). This CDR3 spans 14 amino acids. V dropped 7 bases and J dropped 3 bases, with 14 bases sitting between them. The CDR3 DNA follows: TGTGCCAGTAAGCACCCTCCGTCAACAGATACGCAGTATTTT. Protein: CASKHPPSTDTQYF.

This sequence joins TRBV10-3 and TRBJ1-1; D gene ambiguous. CDR3 length: 18 residues. V dropped 3 bases and J dropped 0 bases, with 20 bases sitting between them. Germline V gene lookup returns CDR1 ENHRY and CDR2 SYGVKD. The CDR3 coding sequence is TGTGCCATCAGTGAAAATCGACCGGCGAAAGCGGTGAACACTGAAGCTTTCTTT. It translates to CAISENRPAKAVNTEAFF.

V is TRBV11-3 and J is TRBJ1-3; weak D call: TRBD1 (6 bases). With 8 bases removed from V and 2 bases from J, the gap between germline ends came to 13 bases. The CDR3 has 14 residues. Germline CDR1 is SGHNT and CDR2 is YENEEA. CDR3 sequence: CASYPTGAGNTIYF. DNA of the CDR3: TGTGCCAGCTACCCGACAGGAGCTGGAAACACCATATATTTT. Variable domain in full (rest from reference TRBV11-3 and TRBJ1-3): EAGVVQSPRYKIIEKKQPVAFWCNPISGHNTLYWYLQNLGQGPELLIRYENEEAVDDSQLPKDRFSAERLKGVDSTLKIQPAELGDSAVYLCASYPTGAGNTIYFGEGSWLTVV.

The chain carries TRBV5-6 and TRBJ1-6; D is perhaps TRBD1 (6 bases). CDR3 length equals 16 residues. Germline V lookup: CDR1 SGHDT, CDR2 YYEEEE. Trimming took off 1 base at V and 2 bases at J, with 10 bases between the two ends. DNA of the CDR3: TGTGCCAGCAGCTTGTTAAGGGACACCTATAATTCACCCCTCCACTTT. It yields the protein CASSLLRDTYNSPLHF.

V gene TRBV2 combines with J gene TRBJ2-3; 12 bases fit TRBD2. V shed 7 bases, J shed 5 bases, and the junction held 10 bases outside the gene matches. CDR1 SNHLY and CDR2 FYNNEI come from the germline V gene. The length of the CDR3 is 16 residues. CDR3 loop: CASTLAGGPLIDTQYF. As DNA, the CDR3 is TGTGCCAGCACTCTAGCGGGAGGGCCTTTAATAGATACGCAGTATTTT.

The CDR3 sequence is CASSLPTSVPGELFF. The DNA for the CDR3 is TGTGCCAGCAGCTTACCTACTAGCGTTCCCGGGGAGCTGTTTTTT. The V and J genes are TRBV7-9 and TRBJ2-2, with 7 bases identical to TRBD2. CDR3 length: 15 residues. Germline loops: CDR1 SEHNR, CDR2 FQNEAQ (reference sequence). The V and J ends lost 2 bases and 6 bases, in that order; junction bases with no gene match: 6. The full variable domain, completed using reference TRBV7-9 and TRBJ2-2, is DTGVSQNPRHKITKRGQNVTFRCDPISEHNRLYWYRQTLGQGPEFLTYFQNEAQLEKSRLLSDRFSAERPKGSFSTLEIQRTEQGDSAMYLCASSLPTSVPGELFFGEGSRLTVL.